These 31 T cell receptor beta chains were all obtained from the same sample, sequenced in a study of blood T cell repertoires in COVID-19. TCRdb's table, derived via immunoSEQ multiplex PCR, lists solely in-frame clones and lacks some. The sample has about 190,000 clones, 65% to 85% seen once. The specimen sequenced was peripheral blood. The receptor source for this set is a woman aged 25 to 45 with acute or convalescent COVID-19.

The chain is built from TRBV11-3 and TRBJ2-1, with D possibly TRBD2 on 7 matching bases. The V gene lost 5 bases and the J gene lost 4 bases, with 15 bases spanning the gap. The CDR3 contains 15 residues. Germline CDR1 SGHNT, CDR2 YENEEA. The CDR3 sequence is CASSLGAGAYNEQFF. The CDR3 DNA reads TGTGCCAGCAGCCTGGGGGCGGGGGCGTACAATGAGCAGTTCTTC.

This chain links TRBV28 with TRBJ2-7, with D perhaps TRBD2 (6 bases). With 1 base removed from V and 5 bases from J, the gap between germline ends came to 9 bases. The CDR3 totals 13 residues. Germline assignment: CDR1 MDHEN and CDR2 SYDVKM. Here the CDR3 reads CASSLSGRNEQYF. DNA for the CDR3: TGTGCCAGCAGTTTATCGGGGAGGAACGAGCAGTACTTC.

The rearrangement links TRBV5-4 to TRBJ1-2; TRBD1 is a possible D gene (6 bases). V lost 1 base to trimming and J lost 4 bases, with 11 bases between them. CDR3 length: 14 amino acids. Germline assignment: CDR1 SGHNT and CDR2 YYREEE (reference sequence). The CDR3 sequence is CASSLFTGSYGYTF. The CDR3 region has the DNA TGTGCCAGCAGCTTGTTCACAGGGTCCTATGGCTACACCTTC. The variable domain in full, completed from reference TRBV5-4 and TRBJ1-2, reads ETGVTQSPTHLIKTRGQQVTLRCSSQSGHNTVSWYQQALGQGPQFIFQYYREEENGRGNFPPRFSGLQFPNYSSELNVNALELDDSALYLCASSLFTGSYGYTFGSGTRLTVV.

The chain has TRBV9 and TRBJ1-1; TRBD1 agrees at 8 bases. This CDR3 region has 16 residues. Germline assignment: CDR1 SGDLS and CDR2 YYNGEE. The J segment lost 1 base and the V segment lost 0 bases, leaving 5 bases of the junction unmatched. This CDR3 is CASSVAPTGANTEAFF. The CDR3 DNA is TGTGCCAGCAGCGTAGCTCCGACAGGGGCGAACACTGAAGCTTTCTTT.

The chain joins TRBV19 to TRBJ2-2; weak D call: TRBD2 (5 bases). This CDR3 has 15 amino acids. From germline, CDR1 is LNHDA and CDR2 SQIVND (reference sequence). The ends were cut back, 4 bases at V and 7 bases at J, with 16 bases in the middle. The DNA of the CDR3 is TGTGCCAGTAGTACCCGACGAGGGAGCGACGGGGAGCTGTTTTTT. This sequence encodes CASSTRRGSDGELFF.

This clone was counted a few times. The rearrangement joins TRBV15 to TRBJ2-7; tentative D call: TRBD2 (5 bases). Germline-derived CDR1 and CDR2 are LNHNV and YYDKDF (reference sequence). V gave up 0 bases and J gave up 0 bases, with 9 bases separating them. The CDR3 is made up of 15 amino acids. The CDR3 here is CATSRDLGGSYEQYF. As DNA, the CDR3 is TGTGCCACCAGCAGAGATCTAGGAGGCTCCTACGAGCAGTACTTC.

The chain recombines TRBV6-4 with TRBJ2-2; D gene uncertain. V was clipped by 6 bases and J by 6 bases, with 17 bases between them. CDR1 and CDR2 from the germline V gene are MRHNA and SNTAGT. This CDR3 has 15 residues. CDR3 amino acids: CASRPGHSNAGELFF. DNA for the CDR3: TGTGCCAGCAGGCCCGGCCACAGCAACGCCGGGGAGCTGTTTTTT.

The chain couples TRBV27 to TRBJ1-1; D call uncertain. Germline CDR1 reads MNHEY; CDR2 reads SMNVEV (reference sequence). V was pared by 5 bases and J by 1 base, with 8 bases between. CDR3 length: 13 residues. The CDR3 DNA follows: TGTGCCAGCAGTGTCAGACAGAACACTGAAGCTTTCTTT. Encoded protein: CASSVRQNTEAFF.

This chain connects TRBV27 to TRBJ1-3; 9 nucleotides line up with TRBD1. CDR3 length: 14 amino acids. Germline V gives CDR1 MNHEY, CDR2 SMNVEV (reference sequence). Losses at the gene ends were 8 bases for V and 7 bases for J; bases not matched to a gene: 9. The CDR3 loop is CASSIQQGANTIYF. As DNA, the CDR3 is TGTGCCAGCTCCATTCAACAGGGGGCCAACACCATATATTTT.

This clone was detected only once. At one end, the junction sequence differs from germline, possibly due to a read error. This rearrangement joins TRBV5-6 to TRBJ2-5; 8 nucleotides agree with TRBD2. The CDR3 spans 17 residues. Looked up from germline, CDR1 is SGHDT and CDR2 is YYEEEE. The CDR3 sequence: CASSLSWLGLGQESQYF. Written as DNA, the CDR3 is TGTGCCAGCAGTCTTTCCTGGCTGGGACTAGGTCAAGAGAGCCAGTACTTC.

The chain is built from TRBV11-2 and TRBJ2-1; D remains ambiguous. The CDR3 spans 16 residues. Germline lookup yields CDR1 SGHAT and CDR2 FQNNGV. Trimming shortened V by 1 base and J by 8 bases, and 18 bases separated the two germline ends. The CDR3, as DNA: TGTGCCAGCAGCTTAGTTCCAGGCCCACTTTTGGATGAGCAGTTCTTC. Protein sequence: CASSLVPGPLLDEQFF.

The V call is TRBV29-1, the J call TRBJ1-3; D not resolved. This CDR3 has 12 residues. Germline V gene lookup returns CDR1 SQVTM and CDR2 ANQGSEA. The V gene lost 4 bases and the J gene lost 4 bases, with 8 bases spanning the gap. DNA for the CDR3: TGCAGCGTTGTTGGAGTGGGAAACACCATATATTTT. Its translation: CSVVGVGNTIYF.

The rearrangement uses TRBV5-1 and TRBJ2-7, with 8 bases identical to TRBD2. Per germline, CDR1 SGHRS and CDR2 YFSETQ. V lost 2 bases and J lost 3; bases outside the gene matches: 4. The CDR3 sequence is 14 residues long. The CDR3 DNA reads as TGCGCCAGCAGCTTTGCAGGGACTAGCTACGAGCAGTACTTC. This gives the protein CASSFAGTSYEQYF.

This chain joins TRBV9 and TRBJ2-1, with 10 positions matching TRBD2. This CDR3 region has 18 residues. V was clipped by 0 bases and J by 4 bases; unmatched bases: 10. CDR1 and CDR2 from the germline V gene are SGDLS and YYNGEE. CDR3 region: CASSVGLAGAPPYNEQFF. The CDR3 DNA is TGTGCCAGCAGCGTAGGGCTAGCGGGGGCACCCCCTTACAATGAGCAGTTCTTC.

This clone was detected a few times. Other DNA sequences from this sample encode an identical CDR3 as well. The rearrangement links TRBV5-1 to TRBJ1-4; maybe TRBD1 (6 bases). Looked up from germline, CDR1 is SGHRS and CDR2 is YFSETQ. V lost 0 bases and J 5 bases, leaving 8 bases between the germline ends. There are 14 residues in the CDR3. The CDR3 here is CASSLGQVNEKLFF. Written as DNA, the CDR3 is TGCGCCAGCAGCTTGGGACAGGTCAATGAAAAACTGTTTTTT.

The chain recombines TRBV15 with TRBJ1-5; D is uncertain. Trimming cost V 0 bases and J 7 bases, with 13 bases left between them. In germline, CDR1 is LNHNV, CDR2 YYDKDF (reference sequence). The CDR3 has 15 amino acids. The CDR3 DNA reads as TGTGCCACCAGCAGAGATAACGCGGGGTCGCAGCCCCAGCATTTT. This translates into CATSRDNAGSQPQHF.

The chain employs TRBV21-1 and TRBJ1-1. TRBV21-1 is a pseudogene segment. The CDR3 consists of 14 residues. The CDR3 coding sequence is TGTGCCAGCACCGGAGTCCGGCTGGTTTCGAAAACTTTCTTT. It yields the protein CASTGVRLVSKTFF.

The J gene is TRBJ1-6, the V gene TRBV6-1, with a weak D call TRBD1 (5 bases). The V and J ends lost 2 bases and 7 bases respectively, with 12 bases between them. Looked up from germline, CDR1 is MNHNS and CDR2 is SASEGT. The CDR3 is 15 amino acids. The CDR3 DNA sequence: TGTGCCAGCAGTGAATCCCGGGCAGGGAATTCACCCCTCCACTTT. Translated: CASSESRAGNSPLHF.

This rearrangement joins TRBV7-9 to TRBJ2-1, with D hard to call. The CDR3 has 15 residues. Germline V gene sequence: CDR1 SEHNR, CDR2 FQNEAQ (reference sequence). V gave up 4 bases and J gave up 7 bases, with 17 bases separating them. Here the CDR3 DNA reads TGTGCCAGCAGCTCCCAACTCTTAGTCCCAAATGAGCAGTTCTTC. This encodes CASSSQLLVPNEQFF. The full variable domain, with the rest looked up from reference TRBV7-9 and TRBJ2-1, is DTGVSQNPRHKITKRGQNVTFRCDPISEHNRLYWYRQTLGQGPEFLTYFQNEAQLEKSRLLSDRFSAERPKGSFSTLEIQRTEQGDSAMYLCASSSQLLVPNEQFFGPGTRLTVL.

This clone has only one observation. V gene TRBV6-2 or TRBV6-3 combines with J gene TRBJ2-7; TRBD2 aligns across 13 bases. The germline gives CDR1 MNHEY, CDR2 SVGEGT. The V and J ends lost 4 bases and 4 bases, in that order; junction bases with no gene match: 4. The CDR3 extends over 15 amino acids. The CDR3 region is CASSSRTSGSYEQYF. The CDR3 bases are TGTGCCAGCAGTTCTCGGACTAGCGGGAGTTACGAGCAGTACTTC.

The J gene is TRBJ2-3, the V gene TRBV5-1, with D uncertain. Germline V lookup: CDR1 SGHRS, CDR2 YFSETQ. The CDR3 contains 14 residues. V was trimmed by 6 bases and J by 1 base, leaving 12 bases between them. CDR3 residues: CASTPVGGTDTQYF. The CDR3 bases are TGCGCCAGCACTCCCGTGGGCGGCACAGATACGCAGTATTTT.

The chain couples TRBV30 to TRBJ2-7, with 10 bases that match TRBD1. Germline V gives CDR1 GTSNPN, CDR2 SVGIG (reference sequence). This CDR3 spans 16 amino acids. V trimming: 1 base; J trimming: 4 bases; junction bases outside the gene matches: 10. The CDR3 sequence is CAWSGIRDRGWYEQYF. The CDR3 DNA reads as TGTGCCTGGAGTGGAATAAGGGACAGGGGATGGTACGAGCAGTACTTC.

Only one count was recorded for this clone. The rearrangement uses TRBV27 and TRBJ1-3, with a tentative D call TRBD1 (5 bases). V was cut by 3 bases and J by 2 bases, with 8 bases left in between. The CDR3 loop spans 14 amino acids. Germline values: CDR1 MNHEY, CDR2 SMNVEV (reference sequence). CDR3 in DNA: TGTGCCAGCAGTTTGTCAGGGACTGGAAACACCATATATTTT. Translation gives CASSLSGTGNTIYF.

V gene TRBV9 combines with J gene TRBJ1-2; TRBD1 aligns across 9 bases. Unmatched junction bases numbered 10, after V lost 0 bases and J lost 4 bases. This CDR3 has 17 amino acids. Germline V gene lookup returns CDR1 SGDLS and CDR2 YYNGEE. CDR3 in amino acids: CASSVGTGGIGGYGYTF. CDR3 coding DNA: TGTGCCAGCAGCGTAGGTACAGGGGGCATCGGGGGCTATGGCTACACCTTC.

V usage is TRBV5-6 and J usage is TRBJ1-2, with a tentative D call TRBD1 (5 bases). The CDR3 sequence is 12 residues long. Germline V gene data show CDR1 as SGHDT and CDR2 as YYEEEE. Trimming pared 4 bases from V and 3 bases from J, leaving 7 bases between. Here the CDR3 reads CASSQGDYGYTF. CDR3 nucleotide sequence: TGTGCCAGCAGCCAAGGGGACTATGGCTACACCTTC.

The rearrangement links TRBV6-5 to TRBJ1-6; 7 nucleotides agree with TRBD1. The CDR3 has 13 residues. The V gene's germline CDR1 is MNHEY and CDR2 SVGAGI. Germline trimming cut 6 bases from V and 5 bases from J; bases unmatched to any gene: 1. The CDR3 protein is CASRDRHNSPLHF. The DNA for the CDR3 is TGTGCCAGCAGGGACAGGCATAATTCACCCCTCCACTTT.

CDR3 in DNA: TGTGCCAGCAGCTTGTATAGTAGCGGGAGTAATAATGAGCAGTTCTTC. This encodes CASSLYSSGSNNEQFF. The chain links TRBV7-8 to TRBJ2-1; TRBD2 aligns across 9 bases. Trimming cost V 3 bases and J 7 bases; bases outside gene matches: 10. The germline V gene encodes CDR1 SGHVS and CDR2 FQNEAQ. CDR3 length: 16 amino acids.

This chain links TRBV5-6 with TRBJ2-5; 9 bases match TRBD2. The CDR3 runs 16 residues. The V segment lost 3 bases and the J segment 2 bases; nucleotides outside the gene matches: 8. Germline CDR1 reads SGHDT; CDR2 reads YYEEEE. The CDR3 nucleotides read TGTGCCAGCAGCTGGTTAGCGGGAGTAGGTCAAGAGACCCAGTACTTC. The encoded protein is CASSWLAGVGQETQYF.

This clone has a handful of counts. The chain is built from TRBV12-3 or TRBV12-4 and TRBJ1-1; the D is unclear. V lost 2 bases, J lost 8 bases, and 12 bases lay in between. This CDR3 is 13 amino acids long. As DNA, the CDR3 is TGTGCCAGCAGTTTAAGCGGACGGAGGGAAGCTTTCTTT. This translates into CASSLSGRREAFF.

The chain uses TRBV30 and TRBJ1-2; D unclear. V was clipped by 4 bases and J by 7 bases, with 13 bases between them. The CDR3 sequence is 12 residues long. Germline V lookup: CDR1 GTSNPN, CDR2 SVGIG (reference sequence). The CDR3 nucleotides read TGTGCCTGGATGGGAGATTTGAGTGGCTACACCTTC. Protein: CAWMGDLSGYTF.

This clone was seen a single time. The chain has TRBV27 and TRBJ2-1, with a tentative D call TRBD1 (6 bases). Trimming pared 3 bases from V and 4 bases from J, leaving 13 bases between. The CDR3 is 15 residues long. Germline CDR1 and CDR2: MNHEY and SMNVEV (reference sequence). The CDR3 nucleotides read TGTGCCAGCAGTTTTCGAGGCCAGGGGTACAATGAGCAGTTCTTC. It encodes CASSFRGQGYNEQFF.